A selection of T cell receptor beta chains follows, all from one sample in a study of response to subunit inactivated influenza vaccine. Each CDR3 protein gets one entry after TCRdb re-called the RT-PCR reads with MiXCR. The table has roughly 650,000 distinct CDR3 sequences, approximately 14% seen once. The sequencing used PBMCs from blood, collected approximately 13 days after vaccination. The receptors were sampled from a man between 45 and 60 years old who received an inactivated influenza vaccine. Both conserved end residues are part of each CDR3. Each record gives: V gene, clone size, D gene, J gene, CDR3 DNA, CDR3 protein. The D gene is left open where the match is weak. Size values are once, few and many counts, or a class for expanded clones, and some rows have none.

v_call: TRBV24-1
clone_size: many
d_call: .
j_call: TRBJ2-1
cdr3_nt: TGTGCCACCAGTGCCGGAGGCGACCCCTACAATGAGCAGTTCTTC
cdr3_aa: CATSAGGDPYNEQFF

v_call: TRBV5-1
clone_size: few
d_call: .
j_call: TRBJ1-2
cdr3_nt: TGCGCCAGCAGCTCCCCACAGAACTATGGCTACACCTTC
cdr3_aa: CASSSPQNYGYTF

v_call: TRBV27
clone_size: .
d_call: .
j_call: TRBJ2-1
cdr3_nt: TGTGCCAGCAGTTTCGGGCAGCGCCGAAATGAGCAGTTCTTC
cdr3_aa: CASSFGQRRNEQFF

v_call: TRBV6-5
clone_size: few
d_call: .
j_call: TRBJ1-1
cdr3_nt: TGTGCCAGCAGTTACGGGACGAGAAGCACTGAAGCTTTCTTT
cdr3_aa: CASSYGTRSTEAFF

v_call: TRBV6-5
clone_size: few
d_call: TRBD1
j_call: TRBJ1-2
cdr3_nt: TGTGCCAGCAGTTGGGGACAGGGTAACTATGGCTACACCTTC
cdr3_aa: CASSWGQGNYGYTF

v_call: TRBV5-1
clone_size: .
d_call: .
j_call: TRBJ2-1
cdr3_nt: TGCGCCAGCAGCTTGGCGACTAGTGAGTCGAATGAGCAGTTCTTC
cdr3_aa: CASSLATSESNEQFF

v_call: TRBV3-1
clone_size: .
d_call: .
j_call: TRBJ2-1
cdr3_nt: TGTGCCAGCAGCCTAACAGGGCACAATGAGCAGTTCTTC
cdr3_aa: CASSLTGHNEQFF

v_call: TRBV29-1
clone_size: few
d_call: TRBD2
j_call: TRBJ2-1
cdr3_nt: TGCAGCGTTGAAGAACTAGCGGGAGGTGAGCAGTTCTTC
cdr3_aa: CSVEELAGGEQFF

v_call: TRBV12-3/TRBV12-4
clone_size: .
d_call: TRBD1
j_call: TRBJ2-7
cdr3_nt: TGTGCCAGCAGCACCGGGACAGGGGGCCACGAGCAGTACTTC
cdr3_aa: CASSTGTGGHEQYF

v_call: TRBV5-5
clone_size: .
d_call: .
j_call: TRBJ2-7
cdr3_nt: TGTGCCAGCAGCGGGACACCGGCCTACGAGCAGTACTTC
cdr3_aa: CASSGTPAYEQYF

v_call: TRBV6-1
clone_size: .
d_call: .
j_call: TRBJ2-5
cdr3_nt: TGTGCCAGCAGTGAAGGGCTAAAGGAAGAGACCCAGTACTTC
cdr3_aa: CASSEGLKEETQYF

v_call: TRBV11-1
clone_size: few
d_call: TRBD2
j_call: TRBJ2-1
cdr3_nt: TGTGCCAGCAGCTTAGAGCGGGGACTAGCGGGTTATGAGCAGTTCTTC
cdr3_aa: CASSLERGLAGYEQFF

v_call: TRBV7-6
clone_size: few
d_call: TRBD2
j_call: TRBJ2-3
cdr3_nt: TGTGCCAGCAGCTTTTTGGCTAGCGGGGACCCCTACACAGATACGCAGTATTTT
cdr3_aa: CASSFLASGDPYTDTQYF

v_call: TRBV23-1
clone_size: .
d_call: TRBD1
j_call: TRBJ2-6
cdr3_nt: TGCGCCAGACGACATATTTTGACAGGGGAGTCTGGGGCCAACGTCCTGACTTTC
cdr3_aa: CARRHILTGESGANVLTF

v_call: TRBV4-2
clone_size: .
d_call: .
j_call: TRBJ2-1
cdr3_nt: TGTGCCAGCAGCCCTAGGGCAGGGCTATACAATGAGCAGTTCTTC
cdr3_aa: CASSPRAGLYNEQFF

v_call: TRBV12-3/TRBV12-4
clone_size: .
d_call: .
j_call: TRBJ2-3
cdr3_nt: TGTGCCAGCAAGCTCGCAGATACGCAGTATTTT
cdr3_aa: CASKLADTQYF

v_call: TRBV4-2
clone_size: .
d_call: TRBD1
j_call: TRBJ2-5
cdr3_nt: TGTGCCAGCAGCCAAGACAGGGGGCCGGAGACCCAGTACTTC
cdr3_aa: CASSQDRGPETQYF

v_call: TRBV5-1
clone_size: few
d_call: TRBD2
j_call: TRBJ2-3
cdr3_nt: TGCGCCAGCAGCTTGGGGGACTACAACACAGATACGCAGTATTTT
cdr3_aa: CASSLGDYNTDTQYF

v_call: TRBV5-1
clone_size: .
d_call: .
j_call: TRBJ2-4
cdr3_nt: TGCGCCAGCAGCTTGGCGGCAGGGGATGGGGGCATTCAGTACTTC
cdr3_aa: CASSLAAGDGGIQYF

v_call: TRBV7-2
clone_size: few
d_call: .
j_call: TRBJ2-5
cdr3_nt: TGTGCCAGCAGCAACAGGGTTGGAGAGACCCAGTACTTC
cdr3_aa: CASSNRVGETQYF

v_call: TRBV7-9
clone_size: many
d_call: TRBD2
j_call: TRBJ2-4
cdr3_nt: TGTGCCAGCAGCCAATCGGGGGGGGCCAAAAACATTCAGTACTTC
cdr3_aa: CASSQSGGAKNIQYF

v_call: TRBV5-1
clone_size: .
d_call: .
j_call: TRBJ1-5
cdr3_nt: TGCGCCAGCAGCTTAACAGGGAACGATCAGCCCCAGCATTTT
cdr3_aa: CASSLTGNDQPQHF

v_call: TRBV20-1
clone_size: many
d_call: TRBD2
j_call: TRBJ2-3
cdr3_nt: TGCAGTGCCCCCGGACGGACTAGTGGGGGGGATACGCAGTATTTT
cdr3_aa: CSAPGRTSGGDTQYF

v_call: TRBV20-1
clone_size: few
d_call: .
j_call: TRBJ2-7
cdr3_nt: TGCAGTGCTAGAGATGAAAGGGCCTTTAGGGGAGAGCAGTACTTC
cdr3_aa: CSARDERAFRGEQYF

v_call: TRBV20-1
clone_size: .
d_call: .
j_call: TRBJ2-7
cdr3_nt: TGCAGTGCAAACAGTGGGAGAGGGGAGCAGTACTTC
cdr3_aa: CSANSGRGEQYF

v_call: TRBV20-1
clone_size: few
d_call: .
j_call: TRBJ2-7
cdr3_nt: TGCAGTGCTAGAAGAGGGGAATCCGAGCAGTACTTC
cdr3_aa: CSARRGESEQYF

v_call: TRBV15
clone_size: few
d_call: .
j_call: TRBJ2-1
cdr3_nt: TGTGCCACCAGCAGAGATTTTAATGACTACAGACGACTCGGCCGACAGTTCTTC
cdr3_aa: CATSRDFNDYRRLGRQFF

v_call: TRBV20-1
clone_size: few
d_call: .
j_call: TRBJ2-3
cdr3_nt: TGCAGTGCTAGAGTTCGAGGGTTCACAGATACGCAGTATTTT
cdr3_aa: CSARVRGFTDTQYF

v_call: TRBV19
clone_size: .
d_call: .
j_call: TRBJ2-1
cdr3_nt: TGTGCCAGTAGTATCCCGACGCCCGTCTCCTACAATGAGCAGTTCTTC
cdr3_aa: CASSIPTPVSYNEQFF

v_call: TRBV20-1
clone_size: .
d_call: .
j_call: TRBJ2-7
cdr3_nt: TGCAGTGCTAGAGATAAGTGGATTACCTACGAGCAGTACTTC
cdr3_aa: CSARDKWITYEQYF

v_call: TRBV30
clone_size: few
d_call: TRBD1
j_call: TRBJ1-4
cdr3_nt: TGTGCCTGGAGCGGGTGGACAGGAGGAAATGAAAAACTGTTTTTT
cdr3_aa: CAWSGWTGGNEKLFF

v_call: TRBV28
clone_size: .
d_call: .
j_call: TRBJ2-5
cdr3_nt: TGTGCCAGCAGTTTATGGTCCAGAGAAGAGACCCAGTACTTC
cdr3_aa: CASSLWSREETQYF

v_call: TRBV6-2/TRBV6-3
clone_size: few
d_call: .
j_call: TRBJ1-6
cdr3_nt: TGTGCCAGCAGTCGTTTACTACAGGGCGCGACCGCTTCACCCCTCCACTTT
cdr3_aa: CASSRLLQGATASPLHF

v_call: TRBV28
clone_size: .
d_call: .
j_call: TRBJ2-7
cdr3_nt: TGTGCCAGCAGTTACCCGAGACCGACCTACGAGCAGTACTTC
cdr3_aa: CASSYPRPTYEQYF

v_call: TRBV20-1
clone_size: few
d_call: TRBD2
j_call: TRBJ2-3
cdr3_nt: TGCAGTGCTAGTCGGGAGGTAGATACGCAGTATTTT
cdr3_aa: CSASREVDTQYF

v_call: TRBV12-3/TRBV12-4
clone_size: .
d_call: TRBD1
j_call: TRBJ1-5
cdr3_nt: TGTGCCAGCAGTCCTGACAGGGTGGGTCAGCCCCAGCATTTT
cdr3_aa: CASSPDRVGQPQHF

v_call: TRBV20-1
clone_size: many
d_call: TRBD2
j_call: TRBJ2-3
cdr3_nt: TGCAGTGCGACGCTAGCGGGAGGTTTGGGCGATACGCAGTATTTT
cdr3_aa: CSATLAGGLGDTQYF

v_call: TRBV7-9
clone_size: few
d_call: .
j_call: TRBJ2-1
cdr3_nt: TGTGCCAGCAGCTACTACGGGAGAAGCTCCTACAATGAGCAGTTCTTC
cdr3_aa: CASSYYGRSSYNEQFF

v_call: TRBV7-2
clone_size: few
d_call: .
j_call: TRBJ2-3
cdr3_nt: TGTGCCAGCAGCTTAGGGTTGGACGGAAGCACAGATACGCAGTATTTT
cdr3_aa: CASSLGLDGSTDTQYF

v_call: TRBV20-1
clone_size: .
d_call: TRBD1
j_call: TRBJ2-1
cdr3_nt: TGCAGTACGACTCTCTTGACAGGGACAAGCTACAATGAGCAGTTCTTC
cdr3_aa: CSTTLLTGTSYNEQFF